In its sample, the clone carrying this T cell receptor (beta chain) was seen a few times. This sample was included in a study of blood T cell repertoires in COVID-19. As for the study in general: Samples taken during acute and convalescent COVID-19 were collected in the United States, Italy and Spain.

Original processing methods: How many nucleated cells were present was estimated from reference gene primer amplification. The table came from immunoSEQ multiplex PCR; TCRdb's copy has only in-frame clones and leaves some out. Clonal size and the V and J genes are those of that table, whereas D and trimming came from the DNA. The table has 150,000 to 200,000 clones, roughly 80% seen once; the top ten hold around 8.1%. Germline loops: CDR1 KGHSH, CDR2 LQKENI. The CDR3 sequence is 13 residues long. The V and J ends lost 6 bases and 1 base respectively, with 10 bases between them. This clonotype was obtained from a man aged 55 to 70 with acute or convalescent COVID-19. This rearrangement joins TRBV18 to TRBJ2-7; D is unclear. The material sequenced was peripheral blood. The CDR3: CASSRGNSYEQYF. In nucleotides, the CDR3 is TGTGCCAGCTCCCGCGGCAATTCCTACGAGCAGTACTTC.